These 21 T cell receptor beta chains were all obtained from the same sample, sequenced in a study of OX40 agonist ivuxolimab in advanced cancers. TCRdb keeps only in-frame clones here, not all; method: immunoSEQ multiplex PCR. The sample carries about 16,000 clones, 80% to 95% recorded once. Sequenced here: CD4+ or CD8+ T cells sorted from blood, sampled in a trial of the OX40 agonist ivuxolimab. These receptors originate from an adult with an advanced solid tumor such as melanoma, head and neck, liver or kidney cancer.

In DNA, the CDR3 is TGTGCCAGCAGCGCGGACAGGGGAAACAATGAGCAGTTCTTC. It codes for CASSADRGNNEQFF. The chain carries TRBV9 and TRBJ2-1; 9 positions agree with TRBD1. With 3 bases clipped from V and 5 bases from J, the junction kept 3 bases outside the gene matches. Germline V gene data show CDR1 as SGDLS and CDR2 as YYNGEE. This CDR3 is 14 amino acids long.

This clone is labeled as large. Here the CDR3 DNA reads TGTGCCAGTAGTCCAGAGACAGCCAACGAGCAGTACTTC. It yields the protein CASSPETANEQYF. J is TRBJ2-7 and V is TRBV19, with D tentatively TRBD1 (5 bases). The germline CDR1 and CDR2 sequences are LNHDA and SQIVND (reference sequence). The CDR3 is 13 amino acids. V lost 5 bases, J lost 5 bases, and 13 bases lay in between. Variable domain in full (rest from reference TRBV19 and TRBJ2-7): DGGITQSPKYLFRKEGQNVTLSCEQNLNHDAMYWYRQDPGQGLRLIYYSQIVNDFQKGDIAEGYSVSREKKESFPLTVTSAQKNPTAFYLCASSPETANEQYFGPGTRLTVT.

The chain employs TRBV2 and TRBJ1-2; the D is unclear. This CDR3 is built from 12 residues. The V and J ends lost 7 bases and 8 bases respectively, with 14 bases between them. Germline V gives CDR1 SNHLY, CDR2 FYNNEI. Written as DNA, the CDR3 is TGTGCCAGCACCACCTCGGTTCGGGGCTACACCTTC. It is translated as CASTTSVRGYTF.

The chain employs TRBV15 and TRBJ2-7, with 13 bases identical to TRBD2. The J segment lost 0 bases and the V segment lost 5 bases, leaving 7 bases of the junction unmatched. Germline V gene sequence: CDR1 LNHNV, CDR2 YYDKDF (reference sequence). CDR3 length equals 17 residues. This CDR3 reads CATSGWTSGSDSYEQYF. The DNA for the CDR3 is TGTGCCACCAGCGGTTGGACTAGCGGGAGCGACTCCTACGAGCAGTACTTC.

The chain has TRBV15 and TRBJ1-1; no clear D. CDR3 size: 16 residues. Germline values: CDR1 LNHNV, CDR2 YYDKDF (reference sequence). Trimming cost V 1 base and J 0 bases, with 12 bases left between them. CDR3 nucleotides: TGTGCCACCAGCAGAGGTCGCCCGGAATTGAACACTGAAGCTTTCTTT. Its translation: CATSRGRPELNTEAFF.

This rearrangement joins TRBV28 to TRBJ1-1; TRBD1 might be the D (6 bases). The CDR3 has 15 amino acids. V was cut by 6 bases and J by 1 base, with 15 bases left in between. Per the germline V gene, CDR1 is MDHEN and CDR2 is SYDVKM. Here the CDR3 reads CASSRARGKNTEAFF. The CDR3 region has the DNA TGTGCCAGCAGCCGGGCCAGGGGTAAGAACACTGAAGCTTTCTTT.

The CDR3 sequence is CASSTFQDSYEQYF. CDR3 DNA sequence: TGTGCCAGCAGCACTTTTCAGGATTCCTACGAGCAGTACTTC. V gene TRBV7-9 combines with J gene TRBJ2-7, with no clear D. This CDR3 has 14 amino acids. V lost 5 bases and J 1 base, leaving 12 bases between the germline ends. Germline-derived CDR1 and CDR2 are SEHNR and FQNEAQ (reference sequence).

The chain couples TRBV14 to TRBJ1-2; no firm D call. The CDR3 has 13 amino acids. The V gene lost 5 bases and the J gene lost 6 bases, with 13 bases spanning the gap. Germline V lookup: CDR1 SGHDN, CDR2 FVKESK. For the CDR3, the DNA is TGTGCCAGCAGCTTAAGCCCATCGGATGGCTACACCTTC. Residues: CASSLSPSDGYTF.

The gene calls are TRBV6-1 and TRBJ1-2; D is undetermined. The CDR3 has 13 residues. Per germline, CDR1 MNHNS and CDR2 SASEGT. The V and J ends lost 7 bases and 0 bases respectively, with 9 bases between them. This CDR3 is CASTAGANYGYTF. The CDR3 DNA reads as TGTGCCAGCACGGCAGGAGCTAACTATGGCTACACCTTC.

The chain couples TRBV5-1 to TRBJ1-5; D unresolved. Trimming took 0 bases from V and 2 from J, leaving 6 bases between them. This CDR3 is built from 14 residues. From germline, CDR1 is SGHRS and CDR2 YFSETQ. CDR3 sequence: CASSLAGGNQPQHF. In nucleotides, the CDR3 is TGCGCCAGCAGCTTGGCTGGAGGCAATCAGCCCCAGCATTTT.

The chain couples TRBV10-3 to TRBJ2-1, with 9 bases matching TRBD2. There are 13 residues in the CDR3. Per the germline V gene, CDR1 is ENHRY and CDR2 is SYGVKD. CDR3 region: CAGRLAEANEQFF. The DNA of the CDR3 is TGTGCTGGGCGACTAGCGGAGGCCAATGAGCAGTTCTTC.

This chain connects TRBV14 to TRBJ2-2; no definite D call. The V end lost 2 bases, the J end lost 5 bases, and 6 bases lay between the germline ends. CDR1 and CDR2 (germline): SGHDN, FVKESK. This CDR3 spans 13 amino acids. CDR3 sequence reads: CASSQFGTGELFF. The CDR3 coding sequence is TGTGCCAGCAGCCAATTCGGGACCGGGGAGCTGTTTTTT.

This chain connects TRBV11-2 to TRBJ2-7, with D perhaps TRBD2 (6 bases). Germline CDR1 SGHAT, CDR2 FQNNGV. The CDR3 runs to 11 residues. V was clipped by 4 bases and J by 5 bases, with 6 bases between them. In DNA, the CDR3 is TGTGCCAGCAGCTGGGGGGACGAGCAGTACTTC. Protein product: CASSWGDEQYF.

The chain is built from TRBV5-1 and TRBJ2-7; TRBD1 agrees at 10 bases. The CDR3 covers 15 residues. The V and J ends lost 4 bases and 4 bases, in that order; junction bases with no gene match: 8. The germline V gene has CDR1 SGHRS and CDR2 YFSETQ. The CDR3 region is CASSPGTGVLYEQYF. The CDR3 DNA follows: TGCGCCAGCAGCCCAGGGACAGGGGTTTTGTACGAGCAGTACTTC.

V is TRBV2 and J is TRBJ2-7; D unresolved. This CDR3 is built from 15 residues. V lost 5 bases and J 0 bases, leaving 14 bases between the germline ends. Germline V gene data show CDR1 as SNHLY and CDR2 as FYNNEI. Here the CDR3 reads CASSKGTLSSYEQYF. CDR3 in DNA: TGTGCCAGCAGTAAAGGCACACTCAGCTCCTACGAGCAGTACTTC.

The rearrangement uses TRBV4-1 and TRBJ2-1; 8 bases agree with TRBD1. This CDR3 region has 15 residues. The germline V gene has CDR1 MGHRA and CDR2 YSYEKL. V shed 8 bases and J 7 bases; nucleotides not matched to a gene: 13. The CDR3 nucleotides are TGCGCCAGCGGAAGGGGCCAGGGGGCGAGGAATGAGCAGTTCTTC. As protein: CASGRGQGARNEQFF.

The CDR3 is CASSFEFRPSSLESNEQFF. The CDR3 bases are TGTGCCAGCAGTTTTGAGTTTCGACCGTCCAGTCTGGAAAGCAATGAGCAGTTCTTC. This chain links TRBV28 with TRBJ2-1; D not certain. Trimming shortened V by 3 bases and J by 6 bases, and 27 bases separated the two germline ends. There are 19 residues in the CDR3. The germline V gene encodes CDR1 MDHEN and CDR2 SYDVKM.

The rearrangement links TRBV19 to TRBJ2-7; 10 bases line up with TRBD1. The V gene's germline CDR1 is LNHDA and CDR2 SQIVND (reference sequence). This CDR3 has 14 residues. Germline trimming cut 9 bases from V and 5 bases from J; bases unmatched to any gene: 10. CDR3 residues: CASEDRGIAHEQYF. DNA of the CDR3: TGTGCCAGCGAGGACAGGGGGATTGCCCACGAGCAGTACTTC.

The J gene is TRBJ2-7, the V gene TRBV7-2; D is ambiguous. The CDR3 covers 12 residues. With 1 base removed from V and 7 bases from J, the gap between germline ends came to 8 bases. Per germline, CDR1 SGHTA and CDR2 FQGNSA. For the CDR3, the DNA is TGTGCCAGCAGCTTAGTTCGGTGGGAGCAGTACTTC. It is translated as CASSLVRWEQYF.

The CDR3 protein is CASSSGLDFQQFF. In DNA, the CDR3 is TGTGCCAGCAGCTCCGGACTAGATTTCCAGCAGTTCTTC. The gene calls are TRBV5-6 and TRBJ2-1; 7 bases line up with TRBD2. Germline trimming cut 3 bases from V and 11 bases from J; bases unmatched to any gene: 8. Germline CDR1 and CDR2: SGHDT and YYEEEE. This CDR3 contains 13 residues.

The chain is built from TRBV6-5 and TRBJ2-3, with TRBD1 identical over 11 bases. V was pared by 4 bases and J by 6 bases, with 9 bases of the junction left unmatched. The CDR3 is 16 residues long. Germline V gives CDR1 MNHEY, CDR2 SVGAGI. The CDR3: CASSFTGQGAPDTQYF. The DNA of the CDR3 is TGTGCCAGCAGTTTCACAGGACAGGGGGCGCCGGATACGCAGTATTTT.